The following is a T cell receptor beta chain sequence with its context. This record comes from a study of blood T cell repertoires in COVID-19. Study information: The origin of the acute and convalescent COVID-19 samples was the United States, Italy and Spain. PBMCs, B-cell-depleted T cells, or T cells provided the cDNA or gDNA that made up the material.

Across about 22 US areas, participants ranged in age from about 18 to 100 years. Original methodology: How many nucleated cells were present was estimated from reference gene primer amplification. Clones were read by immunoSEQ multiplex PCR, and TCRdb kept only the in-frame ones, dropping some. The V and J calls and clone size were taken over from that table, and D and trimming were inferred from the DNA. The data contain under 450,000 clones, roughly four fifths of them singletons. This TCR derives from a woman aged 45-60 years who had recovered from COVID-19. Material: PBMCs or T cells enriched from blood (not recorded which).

The CDR3: CASSLAGSGGNEQFF. CDR3 nucleotides: TGTGCCAGCAGCTTAGCAGGCTCTGGAGGGAATGAGCAGTTCTTC. The chain has TRBV11-3 and TRBJ2-1; D is possibly TRBD2 (6 bases). The germline gives CDR1 SGHNT, CDR2 YENEEA. Trimming took 1 base from V and 7 from J, leaving 14 bases between them. The CDR3 has 15 residues.